This entry describes one T cell receptor (beta chain). Treatment given: randomized to nivolumab then ipilimumab (arm A) or the reverse (arm B). No patient had prior DNA-damaging chemotherapy. From thawed PBMCs, live CD3+CD8+ cells negative for CD19 and CD56 were sorted. The data were obtained in a study of sequential checkpoint blockade in melanoma. The wider study: Each arm's sequence ended with maintenance nivolumab.

Sequencing was performed with immunoSEQ multiplex PCR; in TCRdb, only in-frame clones are kept and a portion is missing. Of around 25,000 clones listed, approximately 82% are singletons. V lost 7 bases to trimming and J lost 2 bases; unmatched junction nucleotides: 6. The germline gives CDR1 SNHLY, CDR2 FYNNEI. The CDR3 is 14 amino acids. The chain uses TRBV2 and TRBJ1-1, with 8 bases identical to TRBD1. The sequence derives from a human donor with melanoma. Sequenced material: CD8+ T cells sorted from blood (inferred from file names), taken from a patient given nivolumab and ipilimumab in sequence. The DNA of the CDR3 is TGTGCCAGCACAGGACAGGGAACTAACACTGAAGCTTTCTTT. Residues: CASTGQGTNTEAFF.